This T cell receptor (beta chain) is drawn from a study of shared clonotypes between healthy human individuals. General observations from the study: Some naive CD4 clonotypes, 4% to 6%, turned up in common across a handful of donors.

A word on this clone: Its cognate antigen is unknown.

The assay was immunoSEQ multiplex PCR, and TCRdb's table has in-frame clones only and misses some. The sample lists under 600,000 clones, approximately 97% occurring once. Adult Caucasians living in Nashville, Tennessee made up all of the donors. Germline lookup yields CDR1 MDHEN and CDR2 SYDVKM. The CDR3 runs to 17 residues. Trimming at V came to 5 bases and at J to 3 bases, leaving 12 bases not matched to a gene. This sequence originates from a woman aged 30 to 39 in good health. The sample comprised naive CD4+ T cells sorted from blood. Subset specified: CD45RA+ positively selected. The rearrangement joins TRBV28 to TRBJ1-5, with TRBD1 matching over 8 bases. In nucleotides, the CDR3 is TGTGCCAGCAGTCCTCCGGGACAGGCTCCTTACAATCAGCCCCAGCATTTT. Translation gives CASSPPGQAPYNQPQHF.